This section outlines one TCR beta chain sequence together with its context. This specimen comes from a study of blood T cell repertoires in COVID-19. Participant age was roughly 18 to 95 years, and participants resided in fewer than 25 US areas. The study counted Cohort 3 donors as recovered given two negative PCRs, clearance, or symptom resolution. Produced via immunoSEQ multiplex PCR; TCRdb's table is partial and in-frame only. Among around 220,000 clones listed, about four fifths were seen once. This CDR3 is 14 amino acids long. CDR1 SGDLS and CDR2 YYNGEE come from the germline V gene. Trimming took 4 bases from V and 5 from J, leaving 15 bases between them.

V gene TRBV9 combines with J gene TRBJ2-5, with a tentative D call TRBD2 (5 bases). Specimen: PBMCs or T cells enriched from blood (not recorded which). The receptor comes from a woman in her thirties or forties who had recovered from COVID-19. The CDR3 DNA reads TGTGCCAGCAGCCCTAGGAGGATTGGCGAGACCCAGTACTTC. The encoded protein is CASSPRRIGETQYF.